These 15 T cell receptor beta chains share one sample of origin, sequenced in a study of OX40 agonist ivuxolimab in advanced cancers. Generated by immunoSEQ multiplex PCR, the TCRdb table keeps only in-frame clones and is missing some. Of roughly 68,000 clones in the sample, about nine tenths were seen once. The material sequenced was CD4+ or CD8+ T cells sorted from blood, taken in a trial of the OX40 agonist ivuxolimab. The receptors originated from an adult with an advanced solid tumor such as melanoma, head and neck, liver or kidney cancer.

The genes are TRBV7-2 and TRBJ2-6; no firm D call. There are 14 residues in the CDR3. CDR1 SGHTA and CDR2 FQGNSA come from the germline V gene. The V gene lost 3 bases and the J gene lost 0 bases, with 3 bases spanning the gap. The CDR3 DNA reads as TGTGCCAGCAGCTTCAGCTCTGGGGCCAACGTCCTGACTTTC. Translating gives CASSFSSGANVLTF.

This clone was counted once. The chain couples TRBV7-3 to TRBJ2-2, with D possibly matching TRBD2 (6 bases). Germline CDR1 and CDR2: SGHTA and FQGTGA. The V gene lost 9 bases and the J gene lost 4 bases, with 18 bases spanning the gap. This CDR3 spans 15 amino acids. CDR3 sequence: CASTDNPGSTGELFF. CDR3 DNA: TGTGCCAGTACCGACAACCCCGGGAGCACCGGGGAGCTGTTTTTT. Based on the CDR3 plus reference TRBV7-3 and TRBJ2-2, the full variable domain is GAGVSQTPSNKVTEKGKYVELRCDPISGHTALYWYRQSLGQGPEFLIYFQGTGAADDSGLPNDRFFAVRPEGSVSTLKIQRTERGDSAVYLCASTDNPGSTGELFFGEGSRLTVL.

The chain employs TRBV2 and TRBJ2-2, with 7 bases fitting TRBD1. Germline V gene data show CDR1 as SNHLY and CDR2 as FYNNEI. This CDR3 is 16 amino acids long. The V and J ends lost 6 bases and 0 bases, in that order; junction bases with no gene match: 7. In nucleotides, the CDR3 is TGTGCCAGCAGCGTTCAAGGACAGGCGAACACCGGGGAGCTGTTTTTT. It encodes CASSVQGQANTGELFF.

The V and J genes are TRBV2 and TRBJ2-5; weak D call: TRBD2 (6 bases). V dropped 4 bases and J dropped 0 bases, with 9 bases sitting between them. The germline gives CDR1 SNHLY, CDR2 FYNNEI. The CDR3 loop spans 14 amino acids. As DNA, the CDR3 is TGTGCCAGCAGTGGCGGGGAGTACCAAGAGACCCAGTACTTC. It specifies CASSGGEYQETQYF. The variable domain in full, completed from reference TRBV2 and TRBJ2-5, reads EPEVTQTPSHQVTQMGQEVILRCVPISNHLYFYWYRQILGQKVEFLVSFYNNEISEKSEIFDDQFSVERPDGSNFTLKIRSTKLEDSAMYFCASSGGEYQETQYFGPGTRLLVL.

The chain's CDR3 is CASSLGGLEDEQFF. The CDR3, as DNA: TGTGCCAGCAGCTTAGGGGGGCTAGAGGACGAGCAGTTCTTC. This chain uses TRBV7-2 with TRBJ2-1; a possible D gene is TRBD1 (6 bases). CDR1 SGHTA and CDR2 FQGNSA come from the germline V gene. V shed 1 base and J shed 10 bases, with 14 bases lying between them. CDR3 length equals 14 residues.

The V call is TRBV5-1, the J call TRBJ2-5; weak D call: TRBD2 (6 bases). V shed 2 bases and J shed 7 bases, with 27 bases lying between them. The length of the CDR3 is 18 residues. CDR1 and CDR2 from the germline V gene are SGHRS and YFSETQ. In DNA, the CDR3 is TGCGCCAGCAGCTTTAGGGTACGGGACTCCATTAGCCCGGCGACCCAGTACTTC. Its protein product is CASSFRVRDSISPATQYF.

The rearrangement joins TRBV4-1 to TRBJ2-1; 14 nucleotides line up with TRBD2. This CDR3 comprises 18 residues. The trim removed 5 bases at V and 9 bases at J, leaving 15 bases unmatched. Per germline, CDR1 MGHRA and CDR2 YSYEKL. CDR3 in amino acids: CASSSPPTSGGVTTEQFF. CDR3 coding DNA: TGCGCCAGCAGCTCACCCCCGACTAGCGGGGGGGTAACAACTGAGCAGTTCTTC.

This chain links TRBV28 with TRBJ2-2; D is unclear. Germline CDR1 MDHEN, CDR2 SYDVKM. The CDR3 runs 16 residues. With 4 bases removed from V and 4 bases from J, the gap between germline ends came to 16 bases. The CDR3 here is CASSSGRLAITGELFF. CDR3 nucleotide sequence: TGTGCCAGCAGTTCGGGCCGCTTGGCCATCACCGGGGAGCTGTTTTTT.

The chain joins TRBV6-5 to TRBJ2-5; possibly TRBD2 for D (6 bases). Trimming stripped 5 bases from V and 5 bases from J, with 18 bases between. The germline gives CDR1 MNHEY, CDR2 SVGAGI. The CDR3 spans 15 residues. The CDR3 sequence: CASSLAGRPRETQYF. The CDR3 DNA follows: TGTGCCAGCAGTCTCGCGGGACGCCCCCGGGAGACCCAGTACTTC.

This sequence joins TRBV6-6 and TRBJ1-4, with 9 bases fitting TRBD1. The germline CDR1 and CDR2 sequences are MNHNY and SVGAGI (reference sequence). The CDR3 covers 15 residues. J lost 7 bases, V lost 2 bases, and 5 bases had no gene match. The CDR3: CASSYAGTGLEKLFF. For the CDR3, the DNA is TGTGCCAGCAGTTACGCCGGGACAGGGCTTGAAAAACTGTTTTTT.

The rearrangement uses TRBV14 and TRBJ2-7, with D perhaps TRBD1 (5 bases). Looked up from germline, CDR1 is SGHDN and CDR2 is FVKESK. V lost 8 bases and J lost 1, with 15 bases in between. The CDR3 is 14 residues long. CDR3 in DNA: TGTGCCAGCGCAAGGGGTTGGCAGTCCTACGAGCAGTACTTC. This sequence encodes CASARGWQSYEQYF.

The V gene is TRBV19, the J gene TRBJ2-5; D is undetermined. V lost 5 bases to trimming and J lost 2 bases, with 15 bases between them. The germline gives CDR1 LNHDA, CDR2 SQIVND (reference sequence). CDR3 length equals 15 residues. Here the CDR3 reads CASSEQYETQETQYF. The CDR3 coding sequence is TGTGCCAGTAGTGAACAGTACGAAACTCAAGAGACCCAGTACTTC.

The rearrangement uses TRBV6-1 and TRBJ1-1; D gene ambiguous. Germline V lookup: CDR1 MNHNS, CDR2 SASEGT. The germline V and J ends were trimmed by 3 bases and 2 bases, with 16 bases remaining between them. The CDR3 contains 16 residues. Written as DNA, the CDR3 is TGTGCCAGCAGTGATAATTCTTTAAGGCCTAACACTGAAGCTTTCTTT. As protein: CASSDNSLRPNTEAFF.

The chain uses TRBV7-9 and TRBJ2-5; a weak D match, TRBD2 (6 bases). The CDR3 has 14 residues. Germline V lookup: CDR1 SEHNR, CDR2 FQNEAQ (reference sequence). Trimming removed 6 bases at V and 5 bases at J, with 16 bases between. The CDR3 spells CASSSGFGGETQYF. The CDR3 DNA reads TGTGCCAGCAGTTCGGGCTTTGGGGGGGAGACCCAGTACTTC.

V and J are TRBV18 and TRBJ1-5; D not certain. This CDR3 is built from 13 residues. Germline-derived CDR1 and CDR2 are KGHSH and LQKENI. The V gene lost 3 bases and the J gene lost 4 bases, with 7 bases spanning the gap. In DNA form, the CDR3 reads TGTGCCAGCTCACCCGCGATGAATCAGCCCCAGCATTTT. Protein: CASSPAMNQPQHF.